This record looks at one TCR beta chain sequence and its context. Here immunoSEQ multiplex PCR was the method, and the copy in TCRdb shows in-frame clones only, minus some. Found here are about 140,000 clones, about 80% of them singletons; the top ten hold about 15%. The data were taken from a study of blood T cell repertoires in COVID-19. Study details: From the United States, Italy and Spain came samples of acute and convalescent COVID-19. Sources were T cells, B-cell-depleted T cells, or PBMCs; the material itself was cDNA or gDNA.

This CDR3 spans 13 amino acids. Germline CDR1 and CDR2: MNHEY and SVGEGT. V shed 4 bases, J shed 2 bases, and the junction held 1 base outside the gene matches. This TCR came from a man aged 50-59 years with acute or convalescent COVID-19. The rearrangement uses TRBV6-2 or TRBV6-3 and TRBJ2-7, with 8 bases fitting TRBD1. Sequencing was done on a sample of peripheral blood. The CDR3 DNA reads TGTGCCAGCAGTTGGACAGGGACCTACGAGCAGTACTTC. Its translation: CASSWTGTYEQYF.